The text below deals with one TCR beta chain. The antigen remains unidentified. Donors had nominal health at sampling but likely had unrecorded immune exposures. Per germline, CDR1 MNHEY and CDR2 SMNVEV (reference sequence). The CDR3 loop spans 16 amino acids. V was cut by 1 base and J by 0 bases, with 9 bases left in between. The data belong to a study of cytomegalovirus exposure and HLA in healthy donors. Whole-study findings and limits: In all likelihood, a cluster of highly shared sequence variants was a sequencing artifact.

Researchers ran the PCR with 60 Vbeta and 13 Jbeta primers. The data were produced by immunoSEQ multiplex PCR, yet TCRdb's version contains in-frame clones alone and is incomplete. The sample lists 200,000 to 250,000 clones, roughly four fifths seen once, with more than 0.45% in the top ten. The sample was PBMCs. The TCR comes from a woman in her 40s in good health and CMV-seronegative. The chain is built from TRBV27 and TRBJ2-2; TRBD2 might be the D (6 bases). The DNA for the CDR3 is TGTGCCAGCAGTTTATACGGGGGTTCGAACACCGGGGAGCTGTTTTTT. It is translated as CASSLYGGSNTGELFF.